The present TCR beta chain was sequenced within a study of blood T cell repertoires in COVID-19. Across the study: Symptom resolution, clearance, or two negative PCRs marked donors in Cohort 3 as recovered. The United States, Italy and Spain supplied acute and convalescent COVID-19 samples. From T cells, B-cell-depleted T cells, or PBMCs came the material, which was cDNA or gDNA.

The method was immunoSEQ multiplex PCR; TCRdb's version includes in-frame clones alone and lacks a portion of them. Among approximately 360,000 clones, more than 75% were seen once, and the ten largest hold more than 1.5%. This clone has just one count. Residents of over 20 US areas, aged about 18 to 95 years, made up the participants. Material: PBMCs or T cells enriched from blood (not recorded which). The source of this sequence is a man between 35 and 55 years old in a cohort exposed to, infected with or recovered from COVID-19 (not recorded which).

In nucleotides, the CDR3 is TGTGCCAGCAGCTTCAGCGGGAGGAACACCGGGGAGCTGTTTTTT. It is translated as CASSFSGRNTGELFF. The chain carries TRBV7-9 and TRBJ2-2; the match to TRBD2 covers 8 bases. The CDR3 is 15 residues long. Germline V lookup: CDR1 SEHNR, CDR2 FQNEAQ (reference sequence). V was clipped by 3 bases and J by 1 base; unmatched bases: 1.